These 17 T cell receptor beta chains originate from one sample sequenced in a study of T cell responses to AZD1222 COVID-19 vaccine. Sequencing used immunoSEQ multiplex PCR; TCRdb keeps in-frame clones, though not all of them. The table lists 80,000 or so clones, approximately 85% of them singletons. Sequenced here: peripheral blood, sampled 28 days after the second AZD1222 dose. The receptors here all came from an adult who received the AZD1222 COVID-19 vaccine.

The gene calls are TRBV6-6 and TRBJ1-1; tentative D call: TRBD1 (6 bases). The CDR3 contains 18 residues. V was pared by 5 bases and J by 3 bases, with 25 bases between. Germline V gives CDR1 MNHNY, CDR2 SVGAGI (reference sequence). The CDR3 sequence is CASSRRPPGQTSHTEAFF. The CDR3 nucleotides read TGTGCCAGCAGTCGACGGCCTCCTGGACAGACGTCCCACACTGAAGCTTTCTTT.

This clone has a single count. The CDR3 DNA reads as TGTGCCTGGAGTGCGGGACAGCTCAATCAGCCCCAGCATTTT. Translated, it gives CAWSAGQLNQPQHF. The V call is TRBV30, the J call TRBJ1-5, with 7 bases lining up with TRBD1. Germline V CDR1 and CDR2: GTSNPN, SVGIG (reference sequence). The CDR3 runs to 14 residues. V lost 1 base, J lost 3 bases, and 3 bases stayed unmatched.

The chain joins TRBV7-9 to TRBJ2-3, with 8 nucleotides matching TRBD2. V was clipped by 7 bases and J by 4 bases; unmatched bases: 7. Germline V lookup: CDR1 SEHNR, CDR2 FQNEAQ (reference sequence). The CDR3 consists of 14 residues. The CDR3 bases are TGTGCCAGCACCCCACGGGGGGGGGCAGATACGCAGTATTTT. Its protein is CASTPRGGADTQYF.

The rearrangement joins TRBV29-1 to TRBJ2-5; unclear D gene. Trimming took off 3 bases at V and 1 base at J, with 9 bases between the two ends. The germline CDR1 and CDR2 sequences are SQVTM and ANQGSEA. The length of the CDR3 is 13 residues. The CDR3 here is CSVDWSSQETQYF. CDR3 DNA: TGCAGCGTTGACTGGTCATCCCAAGAGACCCAGTACTTC.

This clone has only one observation. The CDR3 DNA follows: TGTGCCAGTACCATGAAGTTGGGACAGGGGGCCTACGAGCAGTACTTC. Protein product: CASTMKLGQGAYEQYF. The chain uses TRBV19 and TRBJ2-7; TRBD1 aligns across 11 bases. The J segment lost 2 bases and the V segment lost 7 bases, leaving 10 bases of the junction unmatched. CDR1 and CDR2 from the germline V gene are LNHDA and SQIVND (reference sequence). The CDR3 covers 16 residues.

The rearrangement uses TRBV28 and TRBJ2-2, with 7 bases fitting TRBD1. The CDR3 is 16 amino acids. V shed 5 bases, J shed 5 bases, and the junction held 11 bases outside the gene matches. Germline loops: CDR1 MDHEN, CDR2 SYDVKM. The CDR3 loop is CASSGTAQILTGELFF. For the CDR3, the DNA is TGTGCCAGCAGTGGGACAGCGCAAATTTTGACCGGGGAGCTGTTTTTT.

By sample share, this clone is large. This chain uses TRBV4-1 with TRBJ1-1, with TRBD1 matching over 9 bases. The germline V gene encodes CDR1 MGHRA and CDR2 YSYEKL. The CDR3 extends over 19 amino acids. V trimming: 0 bases; J trimming: 1 base; junction bases outside the gene matches: 12. CDR3: CASSQENGYGQGQNTEAFF. The CDR3 coding sequence is TGCGCCAGCAGCCAAGAAAACGGCTACGGACAGGGGCAGAACACTGAAGCTTTCTTT.

This sequence joins TRBV19 and TRBJ1-1, with 9 bases aligning to TRBD1. The CDR3 loop spans 15 amino acids. The V gene end was trimmed by 4 bases and the J gene end by 6 bases; junction bases not matched to a gene: 9. Per the germline V gene, CDR1 is LNHDA and CDR2 is SQIVND (reference sequence). Here the CDR3 reads CASSTQQGAYAEAFF. CDR3 nucleotide sequence: TGTGCCAGTAGTACCCAACAGGGGGCATACGCTGAAGCTTTCTTT. Full variable domain (rest looked up from reference TRBV19 and TRBJ1-1): DGGITQSPKYLFRKEGQNVTLSCEQNLNHDAMYWYRQDPGQGLRLIYYSQIVNDFQKGDIAEGYSVSREKKESFPLTVTSAQKNPTAFYLCASSTQQGAYAEAFFGQGTRLTVV.

The chain has TRBV4-2 and TRBJ2-7; 10 nucleotides align to TRBD2. The CDR3 is made up of 15 amino acids. V gave up 5 bases and J gave up 4 bases; unmatched junction bases: 8. The germline V gene encodes CDR1 LGHNA and CDR2 YNFKEQ. The CDR3 loop reads CASSYSGGASYEQYF. CDR3 bases: TGTGCCAGCAGCTACAGCGGGGGGGCCAGTTACGAGCAGTACTTC.

The V and J genes are TRBV10-3 and TRBJ2-1, with 11 positions matching TRBD1. CDR1 and CDR2 from the germline V gene are ENHRY and SYGVKD. The CDR3 runs 15 residues. Losses at the gene ends were 5 bases for V and 4 bases for J; bases not matched to a gene: 4. The CDR3 DNA reads as TGTGCCATCAGTCTTGGGACAGGGGGGTACAATGAGCAGTTCTTC. Translation: CAISLGTGGYNEQFF.

The rearrangement links TRBV3-1 (or the pseudogene TRBV3-2) to TRBJ2-3; 11 bases are a match to TRBD2. V dropped 6 bases and J dropped 0; count of bases not matched to a gene: 5. Germline V gene data show CDR1 as LGHDT and CDR2 as YNNKEL (reference sequence). The CDR3 runs to 16 residues. In DNA form, the CDR3 reads TGTGCCAGCAGTCTAAGACTAGCGGGGAGCACAGATACGCAGTATTTT. This encodes CASSLRLAGSTDTQYF.

CDR3: CASRDSSGYEQYF. As DNA, the CDR3 is TGTGCCAGCCGGGACAGTTCGGGATACGAGCAGTACTTC. This sequence joins TRBV18 and TRBJ2-7, with 7 bases matching TRBD1. Germline loops: CDR1 KGHSH, CDR2 LQKENI. J was trimmed by 4 bases and V by 8 bases; bases with no gene match: 8. There are 13 residues in the CDR3.

The chain is built from TRBV5-6 and TRBJ1-3; D call uncertain. The germline gives CDR1 SGHDT, CDR2 YYEEEE. V lost 1 base to trimming and J lost 4 bases, with 15 bases between them. This CDR3 comprises 16 residues. The CDR3 sequence is CASSLMGRMEGNTIYF. For the CDR3, the DNA is TGTGCCAGCAGCTTGATGGGCAGGATGGAGGGAAACACCATATATTTT.

The chain joins TRBV18 to TRBJ1-5; D is possibly TRBD1 (6 bases). Germline-derived CDR1 and CDR2 are KGHSH and LQKENI. Trimming shortened V by 3 bases and J by 2 bases, and 23 bases separated the two germline ends. The CDR3 consists of 19 residues. The CDR3 coding sequence is TGTGCCAGCTCACCCGGGGAACAGGGTGACCATGCGGGCAATCAGCCCCAGCATTTT. Translation gives CASSPGEQGDHAGNQPQHF.

The chain couples TRBV7-8 to TRBJ2-7; 9 bases align to TRBD1. CDR1 is SGHVS, CDR2 FQNEAQ, per germline. V shed 2 bases and J 6 bases; nucleotides not matched to a gene: 11. CDR3 length: 16 amino acids. CDR3 sequence: CASSLRVGGQGGEQYF. CDR3 in DNA: TGTGCCAGCAGCTTAAGGGTGGGGGGACAGGGCGGCGAGCAGTACTTC.

The chain carries TRBV3-1 (or the pseudogene TRBV3-2) and TRBJ1-5; no firm D call. Germline V gene lookup returns CDR1 LGHDT and CDR2 YNNKEL (reference sequence). The CDR3 runs 14 residues. Trimming shortened V by 0 bases and J by 0 bases, and 3 bases separated the two germline ends. CDR3: CASSQDYSNQPQHF. As DNA, the CDR3 is TGTGCCAGCAGCCAAGATTATAGCAATCAGCCCCAGCATTTT.

Relative to its sample, this clone is medium-sized. The DNA for the CDR3 is TGCGCCAGCAGCCAAGAAAGGCAGGGGGTTTCACCCCTCCACTTT. Encoded protein: CASSQERQGVSPLHF. V and J are TRBV4-1 and TRBJ1-6; 7 positions agree with TRBD1. The germline gives CDR1 MGHRA, CDR2 YSYEKL. V lost 0 bases to trimming and J lost 9 bases; unmatched junction nucleotides: 5. The CDR3 contains 15 residues.